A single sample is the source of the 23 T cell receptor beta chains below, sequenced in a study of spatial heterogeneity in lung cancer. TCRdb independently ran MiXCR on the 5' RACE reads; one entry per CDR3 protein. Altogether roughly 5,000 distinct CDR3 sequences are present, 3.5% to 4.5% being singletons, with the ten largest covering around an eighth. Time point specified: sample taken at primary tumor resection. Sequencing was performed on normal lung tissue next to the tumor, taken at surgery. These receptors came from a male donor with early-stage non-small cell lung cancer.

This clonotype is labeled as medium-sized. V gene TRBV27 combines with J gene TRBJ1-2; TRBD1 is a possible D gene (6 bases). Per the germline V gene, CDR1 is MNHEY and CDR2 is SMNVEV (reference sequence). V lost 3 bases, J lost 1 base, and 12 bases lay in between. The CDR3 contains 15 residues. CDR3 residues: CASSFYRARNYGYTF. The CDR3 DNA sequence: TGTGCCAGCAGTTTCTACAGGGCCCGTAACTATGGCTACACCTTC.

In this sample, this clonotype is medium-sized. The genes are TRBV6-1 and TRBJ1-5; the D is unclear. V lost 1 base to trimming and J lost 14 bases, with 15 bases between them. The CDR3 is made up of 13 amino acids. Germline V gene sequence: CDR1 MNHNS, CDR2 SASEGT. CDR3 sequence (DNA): TGTGCCAGCAGTGAAGAAGAGGTGGCAGGCGAGCATTTT. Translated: CASSEEEVAGEHF.

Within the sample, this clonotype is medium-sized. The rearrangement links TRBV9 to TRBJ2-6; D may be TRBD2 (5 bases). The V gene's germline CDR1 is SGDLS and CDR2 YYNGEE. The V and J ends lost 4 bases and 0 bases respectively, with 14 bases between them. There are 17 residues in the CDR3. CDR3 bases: TGTGCCAGCAGCCCAAGCGGCGGTGCCTCTGGGGCCAACGTCCTGACTTTC. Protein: CASSPSGGASGANVLTF.

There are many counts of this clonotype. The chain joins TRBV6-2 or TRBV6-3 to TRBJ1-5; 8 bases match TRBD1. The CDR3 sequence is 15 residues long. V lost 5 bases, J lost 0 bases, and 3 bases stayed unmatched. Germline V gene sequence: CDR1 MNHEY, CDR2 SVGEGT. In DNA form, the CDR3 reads TGTGCCAGCAGTCCGACAGGGGATAGCAATCAGCCCCAGCATTTT. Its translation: CASSPTGDSNQPQHF.

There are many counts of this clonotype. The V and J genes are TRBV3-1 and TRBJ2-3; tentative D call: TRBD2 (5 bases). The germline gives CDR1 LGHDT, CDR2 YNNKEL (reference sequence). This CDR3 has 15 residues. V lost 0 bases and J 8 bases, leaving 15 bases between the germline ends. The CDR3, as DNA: TGTGCCAGCAGCCAAGATGAGAGGACTCGACGTACGCAGTATTTT. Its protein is CASSQDERTRRTQYF.

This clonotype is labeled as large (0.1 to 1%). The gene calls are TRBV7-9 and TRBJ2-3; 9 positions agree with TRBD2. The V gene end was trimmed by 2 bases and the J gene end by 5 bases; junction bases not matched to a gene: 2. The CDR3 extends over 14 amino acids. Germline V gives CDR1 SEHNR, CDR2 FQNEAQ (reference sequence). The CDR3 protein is CASSLRLAVDTQYF. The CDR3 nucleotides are TGTGCCAGCAGCTTACGACTAGCGGTAGATACGCAGTATTTT.

CDR3 protein: CASSLPPTDEQYF. Here the CDR3 DNA reads TGCGCCAGCAGCCTGCCCCCGACAGACGAGCAGTACTTC. This chain links TRBV5-1 with TRBJ2-7, with D perhaps TRBD1 (5 bases). Looked up from germline, CDR1 is SGHRS and CDR2 is YFSETQ. Trimming shortened V by 4 bases and J by 5 bases, and 13 bases separated the two germline ends. This CDR3 is 13 amino acids long.

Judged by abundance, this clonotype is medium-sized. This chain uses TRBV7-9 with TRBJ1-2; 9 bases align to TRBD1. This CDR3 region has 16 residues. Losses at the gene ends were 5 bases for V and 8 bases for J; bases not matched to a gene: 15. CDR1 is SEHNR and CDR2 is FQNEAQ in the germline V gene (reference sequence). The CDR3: CASSGTGTGMLQGYTF. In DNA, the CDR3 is TGTGCCAGCAGCGGGACCGGGACAGGGATGTTACAGGGCTACACCTTC.

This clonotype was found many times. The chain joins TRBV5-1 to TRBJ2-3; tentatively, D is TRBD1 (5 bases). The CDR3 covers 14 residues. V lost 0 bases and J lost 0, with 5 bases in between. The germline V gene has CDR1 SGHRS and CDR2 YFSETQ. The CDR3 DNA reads TGCGCCAGCAGCTTGGGACAGAGCACAGATACGCAGTATTTT. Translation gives CASSLGQSTDTQYF.

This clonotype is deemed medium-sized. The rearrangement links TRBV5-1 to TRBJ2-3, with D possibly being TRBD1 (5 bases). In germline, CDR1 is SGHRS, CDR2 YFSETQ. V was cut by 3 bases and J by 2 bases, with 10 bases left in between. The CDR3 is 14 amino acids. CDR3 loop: CASSSDSFTDTQYF. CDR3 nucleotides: TGCGCCAGCAGCTCAGACAGTTTCACAGATACGCAGTATTTT.

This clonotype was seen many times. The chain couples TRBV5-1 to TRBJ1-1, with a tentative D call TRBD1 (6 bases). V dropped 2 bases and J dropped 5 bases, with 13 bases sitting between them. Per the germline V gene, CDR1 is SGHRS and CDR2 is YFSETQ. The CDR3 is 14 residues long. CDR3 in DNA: TGCGCCAGCAGCTTATCTGCAGGGGAGACTGAAGCTTTCTTT. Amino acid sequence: CASSLSAGETEAFF. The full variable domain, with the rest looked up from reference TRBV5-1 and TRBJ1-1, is KAGVTQTPRYLIKTRGQQVTLSCSPISGHRSVSWYQQTPGQGLQFLFEYFSETQRNKGNFPGRFSGRQFSNSRSEMNVSTLELGDSALYLCASSLSAGETEAFFGQGTRLTVV.

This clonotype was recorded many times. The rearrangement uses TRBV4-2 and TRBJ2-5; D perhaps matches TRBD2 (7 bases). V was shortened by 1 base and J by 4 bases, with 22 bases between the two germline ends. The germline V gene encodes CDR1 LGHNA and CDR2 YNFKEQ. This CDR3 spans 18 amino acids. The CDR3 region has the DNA TGTGCCAGCAGCCAAGCCCAGGGGCTAGCGGATGAGAGAGAGACCCAGTACTTC. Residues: CASSQAQGLADERETQYF.

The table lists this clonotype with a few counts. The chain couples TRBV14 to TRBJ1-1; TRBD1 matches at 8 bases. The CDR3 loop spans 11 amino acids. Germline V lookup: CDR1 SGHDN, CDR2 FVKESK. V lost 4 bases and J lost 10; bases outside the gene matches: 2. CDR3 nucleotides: TGTGCCAGCAGCCGACAGGGGATAGCTTTCTTT. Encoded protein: CASSRQGIAFF.

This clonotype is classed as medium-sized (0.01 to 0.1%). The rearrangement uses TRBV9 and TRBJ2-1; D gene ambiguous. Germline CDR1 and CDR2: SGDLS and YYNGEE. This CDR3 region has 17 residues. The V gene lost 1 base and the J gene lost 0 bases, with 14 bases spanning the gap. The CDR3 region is CASSVSLTESSYNEQFF. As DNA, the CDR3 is TGTGCCAGCAGCGTATCCCTTACGGAGAGCTCCTACAATGAGCAGTTCTTC.

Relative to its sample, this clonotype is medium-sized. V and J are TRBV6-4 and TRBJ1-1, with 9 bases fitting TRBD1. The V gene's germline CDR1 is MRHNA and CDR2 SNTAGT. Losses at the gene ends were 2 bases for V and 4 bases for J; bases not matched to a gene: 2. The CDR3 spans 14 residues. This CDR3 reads CASSDGTGITEAFF. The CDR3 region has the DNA TGTGCCAGCAGTGACGGGACAGGGATCACTGAAGCTTTCTTT.

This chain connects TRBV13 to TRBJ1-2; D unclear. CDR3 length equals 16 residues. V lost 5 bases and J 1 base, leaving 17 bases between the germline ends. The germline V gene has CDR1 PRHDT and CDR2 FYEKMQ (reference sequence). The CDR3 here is CASSHGTFEGNYGYTF. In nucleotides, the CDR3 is TGTGCCAGCAGCCACGGTACCTTTGAAGGTAACTATGGCTACACCTTC.

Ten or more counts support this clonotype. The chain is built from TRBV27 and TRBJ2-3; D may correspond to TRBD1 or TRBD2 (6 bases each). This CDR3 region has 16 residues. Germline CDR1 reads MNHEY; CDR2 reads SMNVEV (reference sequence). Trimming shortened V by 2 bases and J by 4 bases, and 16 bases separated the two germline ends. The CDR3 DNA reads TGTGCCAGCAGTTTAGGGTGGGGGGCCCCCGCAGATACGCAGTATTTT. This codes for CASSLGWGAPADTQYF.

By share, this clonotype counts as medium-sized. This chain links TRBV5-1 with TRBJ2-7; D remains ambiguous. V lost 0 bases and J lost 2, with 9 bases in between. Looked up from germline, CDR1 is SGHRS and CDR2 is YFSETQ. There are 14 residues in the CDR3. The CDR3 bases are TGCGCCAGCAGCTTGGGAACGGCGACCTACGAGCAGTACTTC. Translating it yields CASSLGTATYEQYF. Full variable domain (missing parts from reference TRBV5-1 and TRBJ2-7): KAGVTQTPRYLIKTRGQQVTLSCSPISGHRSVSWYQQTPGQGLQFLFEYFSETQRNKGNFPGRFSGRQFSNSRSEMNVSTLELGDSALYLCASSLGTATYEQYFGPGTRLTVT.

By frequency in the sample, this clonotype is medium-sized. CDR3 DNA sequence: TGCGCCAGCAGCTTGGAAGCGTCTACTTACAATGAGCAGTTCTTC. Translated, it gives CASSLEASTYNEQFF. The J gene is TRBJ2-1, the V gene TRBV5-1; D unresolved. This CDR3 contains 15 residues. Trimming took 0 bases from V and 4 from J, leaving 11 bases between them. Germline V gene data show CDR1 as SGHRS and CDR2 as YFSETQ. Complete variable domain (other parts from reference TRBV5-1 and TRBJ2-1): KAGVTQTPRYLIKTRGQQVTLSCSPISGHRSVSWYQQTPGQGLQFLFEYFSETQRNKGNFPGRFSGRQFSNSRSEMNVSTLELGDSALYLCASSLEASTYNEQFFGPGTRLTVL.

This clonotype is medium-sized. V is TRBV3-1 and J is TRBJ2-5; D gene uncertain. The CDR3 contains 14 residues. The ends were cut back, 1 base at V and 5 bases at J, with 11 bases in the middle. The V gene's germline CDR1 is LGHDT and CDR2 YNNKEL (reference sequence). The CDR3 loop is CASSQGSRSETQYF. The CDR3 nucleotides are TGTGCCAGCAGCCAAGGGAGCCGGAGTGAGACCCAGTACTTC.

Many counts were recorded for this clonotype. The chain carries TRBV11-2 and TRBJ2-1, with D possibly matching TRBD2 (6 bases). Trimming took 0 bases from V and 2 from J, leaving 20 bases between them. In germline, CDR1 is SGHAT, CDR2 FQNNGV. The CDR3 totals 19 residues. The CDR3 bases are TGTGCCAGCAGCTTAGACCCCCTCTATGTTAGCGGCACCTACAATGAGCAGTTCTTC. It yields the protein CASSLDPLYVSGTYNEQFF.

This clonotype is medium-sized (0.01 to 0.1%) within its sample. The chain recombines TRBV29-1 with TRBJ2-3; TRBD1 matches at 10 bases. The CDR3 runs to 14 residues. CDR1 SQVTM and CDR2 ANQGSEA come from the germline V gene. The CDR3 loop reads CTYRQGAITDTQYF. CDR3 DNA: TGCACCTACAGACAGGGGGCGATTACAGATACGCAGTATTTT.

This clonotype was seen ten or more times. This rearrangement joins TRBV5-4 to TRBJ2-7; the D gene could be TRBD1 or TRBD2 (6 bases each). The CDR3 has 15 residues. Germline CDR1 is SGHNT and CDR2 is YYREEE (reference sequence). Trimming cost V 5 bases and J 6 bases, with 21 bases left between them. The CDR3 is CASSSRGGSLVEQYF. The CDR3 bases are TGTGCCAGCAGTAGTAGAGGGGGGTCCCTGGTCGAGCAGTACTTC.